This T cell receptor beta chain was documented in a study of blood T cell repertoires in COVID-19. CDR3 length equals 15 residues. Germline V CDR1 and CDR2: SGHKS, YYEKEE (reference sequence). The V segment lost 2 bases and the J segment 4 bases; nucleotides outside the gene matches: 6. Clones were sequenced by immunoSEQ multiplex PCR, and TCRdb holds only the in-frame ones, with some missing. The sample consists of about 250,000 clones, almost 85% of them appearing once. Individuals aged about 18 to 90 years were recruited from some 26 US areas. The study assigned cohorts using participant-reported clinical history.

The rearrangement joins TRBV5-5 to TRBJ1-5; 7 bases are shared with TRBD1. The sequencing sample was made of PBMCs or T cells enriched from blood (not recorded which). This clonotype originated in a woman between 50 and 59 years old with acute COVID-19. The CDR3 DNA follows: TGTGCCAGCAGCTTCGAACAGGGGATAAATCAGCCCCAGCATTTT. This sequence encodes CASSFEQGINQPQHF.